The 8 T cell receptor beta chains reported below all come from one sample, sequenced in a study of T cell responses to AZD1222 COVID-19 vaccine (dated by TCRdb to the early 2020s). The time point label, as the study defines it: baseline before first vaccination. Library preparation used the immunoSEQ multiplex PCR assay. TCRdb retrieved this table from immuneACCESS and kept in-frame rearrangements only. Not all clones are present; in checked studies, unresolved V genes account for under half, and no reason is known for the remainder. For this sample there are some 150,000 clones; roughly 92% appear just once. The top ten hold about 3% of the sample. This specimen consisted of peripheral blood, obtained on day 0 of AZD1222 vaccination. The receptor set was obtained from an adult in good health.

This clone was recorded once. The chain is built from TRBV19 and TRBJ1-1, with TRBD1 as a possible D gene (5 bases). The V and J ends lost 3 bases and 0 bases respectively, with 14 bases between them. Germline assignment: CDR1 LNHDA and CDR2 SQIVND (reference sequence). The CDR3 is 16 residues long. DNA of the CDR3: TGTGCCAGTAGTATCCGATCGGGGGGAATGAACACTGAAGCTTTCTTT. Translation: CASSIRSGGMNTEAFF.

The rearrangement joins TRBV6-5 to TRBJ1-3; D unresolved. Looked up from germline, CDR1 is MNHEY and CDR2 is SVGAGI. This CDR3 has 13 amino acids. V was cut by 10 bases and J by 3 bases, with 13 bases left in between. As DNA, the CDR3 is TGTGCCACACGACGAGGGTATGGAAACACCATATATTTT. Protein product: CATRRGYGNTIYF.

The rearrangement joins TRBV5-1 to TRBJ2-7, with 10 positions matching TRBD2. Germline trimming cut 4 bases from V and 3 bases from J; bases unmatched to any gene: 7. The CDR3 totals 15 residues. CDR1 SGHRS and CDR2 YFSETQ come from the germline V gene. The CDR3 protein is CASSREASGSYEQYF. CDR3 nucleotide sequence: TGCGCCAGCAGCCGCGAGGCTAGCGGGAGCTACGAGCAGTACTTC.

This chain links TRBV9 with TRBJ2-3; 7 nucleotides agree with TRBD1. This CDR3 comprises 13 residues. V trimming: 1 base; J trimming: 5 bases; junction bases outside the gene matches: 1. Germline V CDR1 and CDR2: SGDLS, YYNGEE. The CDR3 DNA follows: TGTGCCAGCAGCGTACAGGGGGTAGATACGCAGTATTTT. Translating gives CASSVQGVDTQYF.

This clone was picked up one time. Relative to the germline gene, one junction end is altered; a read error may explain this. The rearrangement links TRBV25-1 to TRBJ1-2; no clear D. The germline V gene encodes CDR1 MGHDK and CDR2 SYGVNS. The CDR3 sequence is 13 residues long. The CDR3 DNA follows: TGTGCCAGCAGTGAATCTCATCGATATGACTACACCTTC. It is translated as CASSESHRYDYTF.

J is TRBJ1-1 and V is TRBV7-2; TRBD1 matches 7 bases. V trimming: 4 bases; J trimming: 0 bases; junction bases outside the gene matches: 11. CDR1 is SGHTA and CDR2 is FQGNSA in the germline V gene. The CDR3 is 17 amino acids. This CDR3 is CASSSFRDSAMNTEAFF. For the CDR3, the DNA is TGTGCCAGCAGCTCCTTCCGGGACAGCGCCATGAACACTGAAGCTTTCTTT. The full variable domain, in which reference TRBV7-2 and TRBJ1-1 provide the parts outside the CDR3, is GAGVSQSPSNKVTEKGKDVELRCDPISGHTALYWYRQSLGQGLEFLIYFQGNSAPDKSGLPSDRFSAERTGGSVSTLTIQRTQQEDSAVYLCASSSFRDSAMNTEAFFGQGTRLTVV.

Only one count was recorded for this clone. J is TRBJ2-1 and V is TRBV7-8, with D tentatively TRBD1 or TRBD2 (5 bases each). The CDR3 extends over 16 amino acids. Germline assignment: CDR1 SGHVS and CDR2 FQNEAQ. The V end was cut by 5 bases, the J end by 3 bases, with 17 bases between. The CDR3 here is CASSTSGSSFYNEQFF. The DNA of the CDR3 is TGTGCCAGCAGCACCTCAGGGAGTTCTTTCTACAATGAGCAGTTCTTC.

This chain links TRBV7-9 with TRBJ1-1; D not resolved. Trimming left V 0 bases short and J 6 bases short, with 5 bases between. Germline CDR1 SEHNR, CDR2 FQNEAQ (reference sequence). The CDR3 runs to 12 residues. The DNA of the CDR3 is TGTGCCAGCAGCTTAGCCCTGTCTGAAGCTTTCTTT. Its protein is CASSLALSEAFF.